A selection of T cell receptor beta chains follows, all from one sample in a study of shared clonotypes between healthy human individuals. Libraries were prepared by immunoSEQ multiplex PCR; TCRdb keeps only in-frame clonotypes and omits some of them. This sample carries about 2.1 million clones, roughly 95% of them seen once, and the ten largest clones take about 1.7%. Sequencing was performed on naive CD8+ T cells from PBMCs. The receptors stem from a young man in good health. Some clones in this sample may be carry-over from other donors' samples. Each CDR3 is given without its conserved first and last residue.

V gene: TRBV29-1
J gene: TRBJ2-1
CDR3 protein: SVDNNEQF

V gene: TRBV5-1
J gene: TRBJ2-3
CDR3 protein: ASRHPSGGSSADTQY

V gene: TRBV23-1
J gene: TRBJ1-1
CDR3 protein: ASSQPHSYRFRDTEAF

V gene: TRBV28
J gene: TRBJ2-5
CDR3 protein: ASSLHRVETQY

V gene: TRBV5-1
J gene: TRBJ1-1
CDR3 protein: ASSLAGQGHLNTEAF

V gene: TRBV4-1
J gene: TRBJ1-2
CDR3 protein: ASSQVQRVNYGYT

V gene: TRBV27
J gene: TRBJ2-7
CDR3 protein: ASSSGLGVAYEQY

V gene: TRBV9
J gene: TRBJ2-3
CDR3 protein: ASSSDPGLAGFITDTQY

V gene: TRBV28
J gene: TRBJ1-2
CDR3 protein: ASSLFNGGYT

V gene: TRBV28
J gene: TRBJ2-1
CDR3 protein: ASSSRLAGNSYNEQF

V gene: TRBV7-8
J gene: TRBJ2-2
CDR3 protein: ASSLFRTGINTGELF

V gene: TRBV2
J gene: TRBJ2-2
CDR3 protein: ASTRTENTGELF

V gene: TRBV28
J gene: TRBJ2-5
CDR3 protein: ASRDPTPWWETQY

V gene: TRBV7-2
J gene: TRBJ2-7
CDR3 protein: ASSFGVPEVGYEQY

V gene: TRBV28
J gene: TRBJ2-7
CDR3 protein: ASTKTGASYEQY

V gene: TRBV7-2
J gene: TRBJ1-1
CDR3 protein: ASSLGWGATGTEAF

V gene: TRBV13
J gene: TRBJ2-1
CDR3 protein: ASSLAGAAYNEQF

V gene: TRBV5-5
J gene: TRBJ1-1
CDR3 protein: ASSLAGIGVNTEAF

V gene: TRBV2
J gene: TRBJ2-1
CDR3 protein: ASRRAGAVGPYNEQF

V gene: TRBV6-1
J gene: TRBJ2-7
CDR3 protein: ASNEVGAGNYEQY

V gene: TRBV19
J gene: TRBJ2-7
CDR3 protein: ASSLGTGIYEQY

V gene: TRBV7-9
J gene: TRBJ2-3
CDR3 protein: ASSGTPDTQY

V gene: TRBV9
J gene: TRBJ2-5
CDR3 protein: ASSPGGVGETQY

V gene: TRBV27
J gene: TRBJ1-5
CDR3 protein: ASSLGPGGSPDQPQH

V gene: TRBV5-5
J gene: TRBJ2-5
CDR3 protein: ASSSGTGAGETQY

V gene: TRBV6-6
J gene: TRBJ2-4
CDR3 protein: ASSFNRADIQY

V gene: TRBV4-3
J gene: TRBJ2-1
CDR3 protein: ASSQWDSSSYNEQF

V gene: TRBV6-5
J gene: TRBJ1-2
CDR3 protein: ASSYSRVVYGYT

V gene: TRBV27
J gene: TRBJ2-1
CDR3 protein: ASSFMGTAYNEQF

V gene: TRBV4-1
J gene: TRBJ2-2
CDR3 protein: ASSPRGGDTGELF

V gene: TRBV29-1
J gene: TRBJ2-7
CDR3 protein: SVQLAGRYEQY

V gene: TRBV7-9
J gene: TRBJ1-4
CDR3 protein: ASSLIRQTTNEKLF

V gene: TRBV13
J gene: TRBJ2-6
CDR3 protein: ASSWGRAGANVLT

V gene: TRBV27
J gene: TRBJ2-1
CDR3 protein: ASSFRGNEQF

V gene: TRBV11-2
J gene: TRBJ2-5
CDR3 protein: ASSPRAIEETQY

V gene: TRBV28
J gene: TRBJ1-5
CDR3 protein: ASSLPGVTGNDQPQH

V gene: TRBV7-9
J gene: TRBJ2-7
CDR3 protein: ASSLDDQGTTYEQY

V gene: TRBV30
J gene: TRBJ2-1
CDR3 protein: AWSGGPGNEQF

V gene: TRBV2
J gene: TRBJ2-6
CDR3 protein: ASRGRGANVLT

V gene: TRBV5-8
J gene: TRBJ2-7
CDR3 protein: ASSLGQGAVSEQY

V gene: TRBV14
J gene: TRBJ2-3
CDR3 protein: ASSDLRTDTQY

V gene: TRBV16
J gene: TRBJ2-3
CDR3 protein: ASSHLSGGSTDTQY

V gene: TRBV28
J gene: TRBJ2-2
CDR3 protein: ASSLIRATGELF

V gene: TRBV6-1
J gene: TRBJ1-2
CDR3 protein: ASSDYGQGASGYT

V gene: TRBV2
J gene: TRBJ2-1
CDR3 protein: ASRENPGNPSEQF

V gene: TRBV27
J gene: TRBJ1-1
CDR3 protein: ASSLYPGLMTEAF

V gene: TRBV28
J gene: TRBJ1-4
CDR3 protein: ASRSRPKGEKLF

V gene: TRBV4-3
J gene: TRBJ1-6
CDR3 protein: ASSQSIRQAANNSPLH

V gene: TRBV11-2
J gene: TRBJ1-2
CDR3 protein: ASSLNKGTGGNYGYT

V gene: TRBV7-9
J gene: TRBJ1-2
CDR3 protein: ASSLADGTGYT

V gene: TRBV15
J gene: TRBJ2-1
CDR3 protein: ATSREGLAGGHNEQF

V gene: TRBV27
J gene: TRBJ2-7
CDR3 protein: ASSFTGGAYEQY